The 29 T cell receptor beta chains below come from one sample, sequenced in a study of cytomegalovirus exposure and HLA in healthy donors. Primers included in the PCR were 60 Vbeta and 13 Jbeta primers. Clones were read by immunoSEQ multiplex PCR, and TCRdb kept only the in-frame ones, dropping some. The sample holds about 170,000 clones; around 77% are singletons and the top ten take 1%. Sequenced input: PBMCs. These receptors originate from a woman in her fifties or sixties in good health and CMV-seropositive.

The CDR3 reads CASSPSGQGSYEQYF. The CDR3 DNA sequence: TGTGCCAGCAGCCCGTCGGGACAGGGCTCCTACGAGCAGTACTTC. This sequence joins TRBV4-2 and TRBJ2-7; 9 nucleotides align to TRBD1. V lost 4 bases, J lost 0 bases, and 4 bases stayed unmatched. This CDR3 is 15 amino acids long. Germline assignment: CDR1 LGHNA and CDR2 YNFKEQ.

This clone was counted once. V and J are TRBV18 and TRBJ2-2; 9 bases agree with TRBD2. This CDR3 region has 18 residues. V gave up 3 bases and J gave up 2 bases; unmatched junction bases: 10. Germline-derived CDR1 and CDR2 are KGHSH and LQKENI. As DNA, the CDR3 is TGTGCCAGCTCACCGAGCAACCTAGCGGGGATTAACACCGGGGAGCTGTTTTTT. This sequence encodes CASSPSNLAGINTGELFF.

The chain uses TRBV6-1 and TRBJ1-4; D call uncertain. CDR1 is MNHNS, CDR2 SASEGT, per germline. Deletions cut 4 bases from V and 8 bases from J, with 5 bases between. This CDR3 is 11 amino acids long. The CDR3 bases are TGTGCCAGCAGTGGAGGCGAAAAACTGTTTTTT. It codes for CASSGGEKLFF.

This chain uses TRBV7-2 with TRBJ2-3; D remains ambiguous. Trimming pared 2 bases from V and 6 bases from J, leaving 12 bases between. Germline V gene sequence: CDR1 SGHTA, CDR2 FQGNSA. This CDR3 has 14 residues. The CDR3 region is CASSLNSNGDTQYF. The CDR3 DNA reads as TGTGCCAGCAGCTTAAACTCCAATGGTGATACGCAGTATTTT.

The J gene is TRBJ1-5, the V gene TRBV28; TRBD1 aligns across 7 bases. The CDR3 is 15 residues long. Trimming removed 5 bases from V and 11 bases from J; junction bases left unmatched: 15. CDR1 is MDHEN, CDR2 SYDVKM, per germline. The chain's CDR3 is CASSRWTGAGLAQHF. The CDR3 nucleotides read TGTGCCAGCAGTCGTTGGACAGGTGCGGGGTTAGCCCAGCATTTT.

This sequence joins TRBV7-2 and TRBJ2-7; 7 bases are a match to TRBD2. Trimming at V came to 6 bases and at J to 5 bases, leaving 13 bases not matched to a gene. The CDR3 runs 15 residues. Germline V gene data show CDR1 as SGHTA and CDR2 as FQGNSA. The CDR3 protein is CASSAGTTNPNEQYF. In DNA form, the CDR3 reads TGTGCCAGCAGTGCCGGGACTACTAATCCCAACGAGCAGTACTTC.

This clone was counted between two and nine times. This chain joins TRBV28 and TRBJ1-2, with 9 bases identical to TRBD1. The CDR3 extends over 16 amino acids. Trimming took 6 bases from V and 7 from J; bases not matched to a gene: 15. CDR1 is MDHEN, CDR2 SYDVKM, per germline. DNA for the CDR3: TGTGCCAGCAGCCCCGCCGGACAGGGGAAGGGGATTGGCTACACCTTC. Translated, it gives CASSPAGQGKGIGYTF.

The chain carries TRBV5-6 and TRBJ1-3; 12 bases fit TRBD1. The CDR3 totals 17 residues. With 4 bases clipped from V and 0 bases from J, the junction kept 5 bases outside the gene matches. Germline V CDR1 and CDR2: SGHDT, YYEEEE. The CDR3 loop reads CASSRGTGGLSGNTIYF. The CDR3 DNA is TGTGCCAGCAGCCGGGGGACAGGGGGCCTCTCTGGAAACACCATATATTTT.

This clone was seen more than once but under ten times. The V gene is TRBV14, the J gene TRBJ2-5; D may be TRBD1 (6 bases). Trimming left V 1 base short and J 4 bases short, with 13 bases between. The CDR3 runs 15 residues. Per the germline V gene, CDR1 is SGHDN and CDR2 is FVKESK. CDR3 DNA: TGTGCCAGCAGCCAAGGACTACTAGGGGGAGAGACCCAGTACTTC. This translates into CASSQGLLGGETQYF. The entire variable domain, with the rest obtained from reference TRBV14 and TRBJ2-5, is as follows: EAGVTQFPSHSVIEKGQTVTLRCDPISGHDNLYWYRRVMGKEIKFLLHFVKESKQDESGMPNNRFLAERTGGTYSTLKVQPAELEDSGVYFCASSQGLLGGETQYFGPGTRLLVL.

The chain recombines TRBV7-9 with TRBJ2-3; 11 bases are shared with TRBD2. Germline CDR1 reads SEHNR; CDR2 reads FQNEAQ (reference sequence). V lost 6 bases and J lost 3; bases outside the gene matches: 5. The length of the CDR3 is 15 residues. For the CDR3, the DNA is TGTGCCAGCAGACTAACTAGCGGGGGAACAGATACGCAGTATTTT. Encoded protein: CASRLTSGGTDTQYF.

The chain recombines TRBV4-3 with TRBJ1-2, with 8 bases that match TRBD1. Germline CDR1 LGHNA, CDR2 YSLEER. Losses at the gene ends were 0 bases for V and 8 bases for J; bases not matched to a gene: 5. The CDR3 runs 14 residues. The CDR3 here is CASSQDRGLGGYTF. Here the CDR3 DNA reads TGCGCCAGCAGCCAAGACAGGGGGCTGGGAGGCTACACCTTC.

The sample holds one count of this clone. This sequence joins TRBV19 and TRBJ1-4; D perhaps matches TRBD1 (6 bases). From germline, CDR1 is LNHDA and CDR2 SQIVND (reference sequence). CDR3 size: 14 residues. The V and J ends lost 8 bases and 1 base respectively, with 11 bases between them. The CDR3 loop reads CASGSGVTNEKLFF. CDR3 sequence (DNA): TGTGCCAGTGGTTCAGGGGTAACTAATGAAAAACTGTTTTTT.

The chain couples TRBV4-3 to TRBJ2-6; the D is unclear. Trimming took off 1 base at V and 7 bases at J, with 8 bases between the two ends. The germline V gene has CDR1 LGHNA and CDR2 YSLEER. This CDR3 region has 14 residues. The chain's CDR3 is CASSQGATANVLTF. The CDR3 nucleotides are TGCGCCAGCAGCCAAGGGGCTACAGCCAACGTCCTGACTTTC.

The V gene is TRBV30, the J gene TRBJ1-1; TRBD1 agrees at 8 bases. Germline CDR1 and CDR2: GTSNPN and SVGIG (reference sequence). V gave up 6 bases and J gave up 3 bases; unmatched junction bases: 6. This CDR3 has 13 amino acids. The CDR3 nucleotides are TGTGCCTGCCAGGACAGGGTGGACACTGAAGCTTTCTTT. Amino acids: CACQDRVDTEAFF.

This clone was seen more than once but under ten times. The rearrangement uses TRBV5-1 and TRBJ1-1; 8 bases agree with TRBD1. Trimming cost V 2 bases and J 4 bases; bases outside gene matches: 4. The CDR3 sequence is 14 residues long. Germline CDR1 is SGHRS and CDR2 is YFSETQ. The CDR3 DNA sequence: TGCGCCAGCAGCTTTTCAGGGGGCATCACTGAAGCTTTCTTT. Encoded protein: CASSFSGGITEAFF. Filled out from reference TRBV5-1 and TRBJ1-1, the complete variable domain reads KAGVTQTPRYLIKTRGQQVTLSCSPISGHRSVSWYQQTPGQGLQFLFEYFSETQRNKGNFPGRFSGRQFSNSRSEMNVSTLELGDSALYLCASSFSGGITEAFFGQGTRLTVV.

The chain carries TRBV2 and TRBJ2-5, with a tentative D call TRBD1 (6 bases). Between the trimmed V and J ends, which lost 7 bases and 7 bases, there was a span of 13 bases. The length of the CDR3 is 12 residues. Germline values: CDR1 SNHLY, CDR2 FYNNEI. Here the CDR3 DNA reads TGTGCCAGCACAGGGGACCACGGGACCCAGTACTTC. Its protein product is CASTGDHGTQYF.

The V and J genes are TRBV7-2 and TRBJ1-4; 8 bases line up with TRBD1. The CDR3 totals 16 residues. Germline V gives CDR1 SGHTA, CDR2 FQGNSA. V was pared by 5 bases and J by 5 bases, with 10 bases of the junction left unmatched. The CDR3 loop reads CASSPWGRQGNEKLFF. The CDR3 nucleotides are TGTGCCAGCAGCCCGTGGGGCAGACAGGGGAATGAAAAACTGTTTTTT.

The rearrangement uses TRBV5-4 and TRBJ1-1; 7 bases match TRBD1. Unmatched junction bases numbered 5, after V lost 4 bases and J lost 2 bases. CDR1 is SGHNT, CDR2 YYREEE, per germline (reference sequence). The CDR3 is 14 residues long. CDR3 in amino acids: CASSLTGDNTEAFF. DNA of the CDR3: TGTGCCAGCAGCCTCACAGGGGACAACACTGAAGCTTTCTTT.

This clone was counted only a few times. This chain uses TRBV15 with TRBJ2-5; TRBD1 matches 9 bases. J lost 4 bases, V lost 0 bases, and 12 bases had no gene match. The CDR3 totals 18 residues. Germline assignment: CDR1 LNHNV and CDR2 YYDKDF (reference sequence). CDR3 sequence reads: CATSRDRRTGVDSETQYF. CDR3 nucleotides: TGTGCCACCAGCAGAGATAGAAGGACAGGGGTTGACTCAGAGACCCAGTACTTC.

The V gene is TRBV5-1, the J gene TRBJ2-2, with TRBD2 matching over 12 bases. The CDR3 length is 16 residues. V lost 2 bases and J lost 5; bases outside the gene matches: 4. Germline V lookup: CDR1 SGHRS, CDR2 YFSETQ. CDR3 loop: CASSLLGLAGTGELFF. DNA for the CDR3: TGCGCCAGCAGCTTACTCGGACTAGCGGGAACCGGGGAGCTGTTTTTT. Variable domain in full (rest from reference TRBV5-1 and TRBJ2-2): KAGVTQTPRYLIKTRGQQVTLSCSPISGHRSVSWYQQTPGQGLQFLFEYFSETQRNKGNFPGRFSGRQFSNSRSEMNVSTLELGDSALYLCASSLLGLAGTGELFFGEGSRLTVL.

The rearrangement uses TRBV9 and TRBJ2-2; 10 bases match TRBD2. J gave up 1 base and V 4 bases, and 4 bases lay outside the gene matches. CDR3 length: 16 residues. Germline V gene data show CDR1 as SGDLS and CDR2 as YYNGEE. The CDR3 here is CASSTSGGVNTGELFF. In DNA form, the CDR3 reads TGTGCCAGCAGCACAAGCGGGGGGGTGAACACCGGGGAGCTGTTTTTT.

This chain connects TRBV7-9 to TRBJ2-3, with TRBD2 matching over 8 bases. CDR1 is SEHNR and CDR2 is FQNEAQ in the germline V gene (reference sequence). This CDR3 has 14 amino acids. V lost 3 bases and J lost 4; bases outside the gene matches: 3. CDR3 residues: CASSFGTSSDTQYF. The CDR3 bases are TGTGCCAGCAGCTTTGGGACTAGTTCAGATACGCAGTATTTT. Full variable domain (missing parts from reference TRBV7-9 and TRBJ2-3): DTGVSQNPRHKITKRGQNVTFRCDPISEHNRLYWYRQTLGQGPEFLTYFQNEAQLEKSRLLSDRFSAERPKGSFSTLEIQRTEQGDSAMYLCASSFGTSSDTQYFGPGTRLTVL.

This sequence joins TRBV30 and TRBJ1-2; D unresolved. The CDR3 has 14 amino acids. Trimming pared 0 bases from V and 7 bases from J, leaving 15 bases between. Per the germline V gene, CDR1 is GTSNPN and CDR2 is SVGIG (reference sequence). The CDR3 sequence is CAWSVSIFGAGYTF. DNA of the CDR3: TGTGCCTGGAGTGTTTCTATCTTCGGTGCTGGCTACACCTTC.

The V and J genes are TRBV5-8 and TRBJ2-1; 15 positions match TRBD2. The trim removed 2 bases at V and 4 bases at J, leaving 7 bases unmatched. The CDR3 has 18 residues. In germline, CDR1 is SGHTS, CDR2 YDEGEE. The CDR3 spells CASSFPGLAGGIYNEQFF. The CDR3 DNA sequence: TGTGCCAGCAGCTTCCCGGGACTAGCGGGGGGAATATACAATGAGCAGTTCTTC.

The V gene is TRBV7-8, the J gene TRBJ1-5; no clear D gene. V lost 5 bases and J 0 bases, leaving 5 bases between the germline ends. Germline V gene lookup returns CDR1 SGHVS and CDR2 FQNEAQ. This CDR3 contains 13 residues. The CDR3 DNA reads TGTGCCAGCAGCCCCCATAGCAATCAGCCCCAGCATTTT. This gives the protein CASSPHSNQPQHF.

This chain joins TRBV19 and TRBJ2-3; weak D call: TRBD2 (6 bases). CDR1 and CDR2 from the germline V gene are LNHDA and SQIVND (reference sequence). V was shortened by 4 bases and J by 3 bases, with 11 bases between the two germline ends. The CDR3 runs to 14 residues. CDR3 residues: CASSTGRATDTQYF. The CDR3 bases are TGTGCCAGTAGTACCGGGAGAGCGACAGATACGCAGTATTTT. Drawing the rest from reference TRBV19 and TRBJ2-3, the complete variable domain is DGGITQSPKYLFRKEGQNVTLSCEQNLNHDAMYWYRQDPGQGLRLIYYSQIVNDFQKGDIAEGYSVSREKKESFPLTVTSAQKNPTAFYLCASSTGRATDTQYFGPGTRLTVL.

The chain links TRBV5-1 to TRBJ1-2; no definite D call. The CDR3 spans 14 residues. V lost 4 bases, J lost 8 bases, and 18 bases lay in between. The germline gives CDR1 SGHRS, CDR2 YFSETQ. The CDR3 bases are TGCGCCAGCAGCACTTCGTCGGTGGTGAGAGGCTACACCTTC. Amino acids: CASSTSSVVRGYTF. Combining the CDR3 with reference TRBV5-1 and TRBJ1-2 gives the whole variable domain KAGVTQTPRYLIKTRGQQVTLSCSPISGHRSVSWYQQTPGQGLQFLFEYFSETQRNKGNFPGRFSGRQFSNSRSEMNVSTLELGDSALYLCASSTSSVVRGYTFGSGTRLTVV.

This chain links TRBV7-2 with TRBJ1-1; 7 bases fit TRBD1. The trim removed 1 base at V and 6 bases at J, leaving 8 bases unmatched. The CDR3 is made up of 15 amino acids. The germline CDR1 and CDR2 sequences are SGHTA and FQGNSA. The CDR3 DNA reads TGTGCCAGCAGCTTAGGGGGACACAGGGGCGCTGAAGCTTTCTTT. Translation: CASSLGGHRGAEAFF.

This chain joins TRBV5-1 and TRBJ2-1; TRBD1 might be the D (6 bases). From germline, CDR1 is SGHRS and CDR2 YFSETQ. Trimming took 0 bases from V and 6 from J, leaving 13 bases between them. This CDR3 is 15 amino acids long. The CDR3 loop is CASSLGGQPFNEQFF. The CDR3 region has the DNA TGCGCCAGCAGCTTGGGTGGACAGCCCTTCAATGAGCAGTTCTTC.